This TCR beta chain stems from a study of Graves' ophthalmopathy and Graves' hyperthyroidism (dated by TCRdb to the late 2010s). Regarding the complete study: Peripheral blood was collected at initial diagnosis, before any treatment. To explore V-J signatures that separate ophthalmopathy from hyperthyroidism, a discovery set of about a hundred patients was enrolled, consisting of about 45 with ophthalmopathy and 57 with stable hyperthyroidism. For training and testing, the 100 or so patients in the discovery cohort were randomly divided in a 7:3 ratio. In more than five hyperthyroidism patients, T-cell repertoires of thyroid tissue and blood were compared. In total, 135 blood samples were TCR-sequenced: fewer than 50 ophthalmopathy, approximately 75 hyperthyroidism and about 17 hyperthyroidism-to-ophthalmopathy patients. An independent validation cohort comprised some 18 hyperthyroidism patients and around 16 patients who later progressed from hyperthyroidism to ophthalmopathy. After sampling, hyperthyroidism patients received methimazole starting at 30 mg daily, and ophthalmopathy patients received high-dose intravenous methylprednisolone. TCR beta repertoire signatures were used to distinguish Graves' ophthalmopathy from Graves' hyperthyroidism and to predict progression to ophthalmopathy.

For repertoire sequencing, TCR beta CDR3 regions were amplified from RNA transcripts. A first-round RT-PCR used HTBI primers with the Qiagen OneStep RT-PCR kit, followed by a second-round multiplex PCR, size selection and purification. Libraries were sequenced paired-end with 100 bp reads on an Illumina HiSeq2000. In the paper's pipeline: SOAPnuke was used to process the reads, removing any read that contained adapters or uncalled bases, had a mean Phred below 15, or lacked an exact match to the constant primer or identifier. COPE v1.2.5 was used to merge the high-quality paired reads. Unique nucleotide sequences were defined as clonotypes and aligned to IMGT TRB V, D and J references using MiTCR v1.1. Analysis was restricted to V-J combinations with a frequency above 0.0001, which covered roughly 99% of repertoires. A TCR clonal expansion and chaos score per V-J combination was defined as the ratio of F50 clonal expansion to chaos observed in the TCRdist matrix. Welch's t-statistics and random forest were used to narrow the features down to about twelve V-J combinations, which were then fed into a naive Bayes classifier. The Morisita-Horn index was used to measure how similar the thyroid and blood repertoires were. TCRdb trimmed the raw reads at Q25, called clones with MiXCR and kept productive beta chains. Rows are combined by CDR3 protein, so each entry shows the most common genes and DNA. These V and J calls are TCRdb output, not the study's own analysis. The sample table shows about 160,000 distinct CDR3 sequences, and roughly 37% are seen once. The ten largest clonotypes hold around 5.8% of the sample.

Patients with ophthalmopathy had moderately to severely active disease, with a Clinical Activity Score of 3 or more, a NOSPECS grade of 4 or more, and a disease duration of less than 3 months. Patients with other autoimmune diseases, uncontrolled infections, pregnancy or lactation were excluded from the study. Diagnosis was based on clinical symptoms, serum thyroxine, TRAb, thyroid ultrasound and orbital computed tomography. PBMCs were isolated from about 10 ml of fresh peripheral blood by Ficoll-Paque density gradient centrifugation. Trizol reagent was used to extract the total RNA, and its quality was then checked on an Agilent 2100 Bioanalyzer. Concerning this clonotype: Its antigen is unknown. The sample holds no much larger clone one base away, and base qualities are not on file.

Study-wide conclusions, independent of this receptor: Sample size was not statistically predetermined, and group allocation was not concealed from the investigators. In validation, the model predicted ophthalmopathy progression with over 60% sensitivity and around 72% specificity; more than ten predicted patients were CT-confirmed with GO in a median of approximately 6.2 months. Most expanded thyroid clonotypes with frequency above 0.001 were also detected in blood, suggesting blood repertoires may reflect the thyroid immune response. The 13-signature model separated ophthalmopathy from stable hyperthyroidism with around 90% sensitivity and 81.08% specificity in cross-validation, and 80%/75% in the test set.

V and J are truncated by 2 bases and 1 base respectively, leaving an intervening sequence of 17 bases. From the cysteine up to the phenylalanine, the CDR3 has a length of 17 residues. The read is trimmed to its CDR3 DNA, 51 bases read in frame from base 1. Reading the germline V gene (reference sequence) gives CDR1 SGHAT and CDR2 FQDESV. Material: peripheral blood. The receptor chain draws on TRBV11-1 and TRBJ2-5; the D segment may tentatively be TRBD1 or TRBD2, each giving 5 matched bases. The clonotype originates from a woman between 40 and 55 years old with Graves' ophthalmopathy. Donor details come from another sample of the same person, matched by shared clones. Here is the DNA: TGTGCCAGCAGCTTACGCCCGCGGGCAGGGCGCCAAGAGACCCAGTACTTC. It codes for CASSLRPRAGRQETQYF.